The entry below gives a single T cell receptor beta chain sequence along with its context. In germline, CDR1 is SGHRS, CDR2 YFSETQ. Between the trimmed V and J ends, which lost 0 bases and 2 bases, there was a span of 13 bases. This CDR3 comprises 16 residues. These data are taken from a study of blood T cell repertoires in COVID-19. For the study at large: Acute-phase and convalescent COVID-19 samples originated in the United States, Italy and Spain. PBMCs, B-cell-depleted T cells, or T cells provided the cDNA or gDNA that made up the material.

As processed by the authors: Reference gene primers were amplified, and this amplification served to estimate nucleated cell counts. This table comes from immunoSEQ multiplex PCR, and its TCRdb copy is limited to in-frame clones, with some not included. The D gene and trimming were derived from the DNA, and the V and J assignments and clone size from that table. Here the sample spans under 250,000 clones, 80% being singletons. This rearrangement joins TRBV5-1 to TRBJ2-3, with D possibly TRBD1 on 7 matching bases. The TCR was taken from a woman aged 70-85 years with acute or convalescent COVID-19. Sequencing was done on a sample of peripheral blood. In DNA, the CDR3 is TGCGCCAGCAGCTTGGGCGGGACAGCAAACACAGATACGCAGTATTTT. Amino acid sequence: CASSLGGTANTDTQYF.